Included here is one TCR beta chain sequence, with context. Its antigen remains unidentified. No clone much larger than this one lies a single base away; base qualities are absent. From the cysteine up to the phenylalanine, the CDR3 has a length of 17 residues. Just the 51-base CDR3 DNA is kept, in frame starting at base 1. These data come from a study of blood T cell repertoires in COVID-19 (dated by TCRdb to 2018 to 2021). Notes on the research overall: Samples from collaborators originated in the United States, Italy and Spain and spanned both the acute and convalescent phases of COVID-19. The material from the prospective study consisted of cDNA or gDNA derived from T cells, B-cell-depleted T cells, or PBMCs. Subjects who had been exposed to COVID-19, were actively infected with it, or had recovered from it provided the deeply sampled blood TCRbeta repertoires that made up the dataset. The repertoires were made available in a free public database intended to serve as a resource for research on the immune response to SARS-CoV-2. The samples were drawn from two sources: the first 160 participants of the ongoing ImmuneRACE study, and approximately 1,300 subjects contributed by 6 global collaborators. Sample metadata almost always included a de-identified subject ID, COVID-19 status, age in years and sex. Where available, HLA class I and class II types were obtained from metadata supplied by the sample provider rather than from assay-based typing. Overall study results and their limits: Clinical and demographic metadata were provided uncurated, with the amount varying by source and participant.

Collaborating institutions collected whole blood in K2EDTA tubes following their own protocols. For TCRbeta analysis, collaborators shipped samples in one of three forms: frozen whole blood, isolated PBMCs, or DNA extracted from either of those sample types. The immunoSEQ Assay, a bias-controlled multiplex PCR, was used to amplify TCRbeta CDR3 regions from genomic DNA. For the original study's pipeline: The number of nucleated cells in each sample was estimated by amplification of reference gene primers within the assay. To quantify the absolute abundance of each unique TCRbeta CDR3 rearrangement, sequence reads were collapsed and filtered. Productive Simpson clonality was computed per sample as the square root of Simpson's diversity index over productive rearrangements. TCRdb stores this immuneACCESS table with in-frame sequences only. Part of the clones is absent; in the studies checked, under half of the shortfall reflects unresolved V genes, and no reason is known for the rest. V and J calls and clone size are given by that table; D and trimming were obtained from the DNA. The sample table records around 190,000 clones; about 85% of these occur just once. The ten biggest clones cover roughly 7.7% of the sample.

This TCR was sampled from a woman in her fifties or sixties with acute or convalescent COVID-19. The V and J segments used are TRBV21-1 and TRBJ2-6; the table's TRBD2 call for D was not verified on the DNA. TRBV21-1 constitutes a pseudogene. The sample comprised peripheral blood. The CDR3 protein sequence reads: CASPREGVTSGANVLTF. The nucleotides read TGTGCCAGCCCGCGGGAGGGGGTTACCTCTGGGGCCAACGTCCTGACTTTC.